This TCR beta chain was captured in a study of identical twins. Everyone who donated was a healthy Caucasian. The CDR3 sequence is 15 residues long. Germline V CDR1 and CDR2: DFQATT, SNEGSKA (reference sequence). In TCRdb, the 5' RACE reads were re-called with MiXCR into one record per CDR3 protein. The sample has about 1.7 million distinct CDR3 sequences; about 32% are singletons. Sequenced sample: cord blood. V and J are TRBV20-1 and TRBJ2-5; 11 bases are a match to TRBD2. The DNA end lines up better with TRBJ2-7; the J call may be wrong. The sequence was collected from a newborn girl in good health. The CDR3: CSARRLAGLPYEQYF. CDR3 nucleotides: TGCAGTGCTAGAAGACTAGCGGGACTCCCCTACGAGCAGTACTTC.